What follows describes a single T cell receptor beta chain. Its cognate antigen has yet to be identified. No base-level quality is on record; no much larger clone is a single base apart. The data are from a study of cytomegalovirus exposure and HLA in healthy donors (dated by TCRdb to about 2017). About the investigation overall: The 666 repertoires of the first cohort and the 110 or so validation repertoires were produced on the same platform, according to a later analysis. High-throughput TCR immunosequencing, statistical association of individual TCRs with disease status, and machine learning were combined to predict cytomegalovirus infection status. The study aimed to test whether signatures of past pathogen exposure could be identified by cataloging public T cell receptors. A separate validation cohort of 90 to 150 different subjects was used in addition to the 666-subject first cohort.

The donors belonged to the validation cohort of about 120 subjects, which was separate from the roughly 700-subject first cohort. The study at large found these results: While some public TCRs were present in many individuals, most TCR sequences turned up only very rarely across donors. In vitro tests confirmed that three of the cytomegalovirus-associated TCR beta chains recognize cytomegalovirus antigens. In the study, around 150 TCR beta chains were listed as associated with cytomegalovirus. Of the cluster scores, roughly 95% were above 0 in a later analysis, which found that TCRs clustered in the first cohort also tended to co-occur in the 90 to 150 validation repertoires. In both the original and validation cohorts, the classifier was reported to diagnose cytomegalovirus status with high specificity and sensitivity. The validation cohort had no HLA typing available for a later analysis, so co-occurrence within that cohort was assessed over all 130 or so repertoires. The authors suggested that the approach could potentially be generalized to other disease states and immunological phenotypes.

The library was generated by the immunoSEQ multiplex PCR assay. The study's own analysis went as follows. To diagnose cytomegalovirus status from the catalog of TCR beta chain sequences, a statistical classification framework was built. What TCRdb holds here is the immuneACCESS table cut down to in-frame rearrangements. Part of the clones is not present; checked against another copy, under half of the missing clones reflect an unresolved V gene, and the others are unexplained. That table gives V, J and clone size, and the DNA gave D and trimming. The sample table lists about 330,000 clones, about 90% of them with a count of one. The ten largest clones capture roughly 1.2% of the sample. The specimen sequenced was PBMCs. This TCR was sampled from a woman aged 25 to 45 in good health and CMV-seropositive.

CDR3 reads: CASSQDWGLAGDNEQFF. The DNA is as follows: TGTGCCAGCAGCCAAGATTGGGGACTAGCGGGGGACAATGAGCAGTTCTTC. The sequence joins TRBV4-2 to TRBJ2-1, with TRBD2 matching 14 junction bases. From the cysteine through the phenylalanine, the CDR3 covers 17 amino acids. The CDR3 DNA has 51 bases and is translated from base 1. In the germline V gene, CDR1 corresponds to LGHNA and CDR2 to YNFKEQ. Compared with germline, V lacks 0 bases and J lacks 5 bases; bases without a gene match: 3.